This T cell receptor beta chain was retrieved from a study of shared clonotypes between healthy human individuals. Study in general: The composition of the donors was two women and a few men aged 18 to 49.

Measured with immunoSEQ multiplex PCR; TCRdb has only the in-frame clones, and not every one. The top ten clones hold less than 0.25% of a sample with hundreds of thousands of clones, around 96% of them seen once. In germline, CDR1 is MDHEN, CDR2 SYDVKM. V dropped 3 bases and J dropped 0; count of bases not matched to a gene: 1. The CDR3 loop spans 17 amino acids. Terminally differentiated effector memory CD45RA+ cells were excluded by CCR7 positive selection of CD45RO-negative cells. Every donor, a Caucasian adult, lived in Nashville, Tennessee. The sequenced material came from naive CD8+ T cells sorted from blood. This sequence originates from a man between 25 and 39 years old in good health. The genes are TRBV28 and TRBJ2-2, with 13 positions matching TRBD2. The CDR3 sequence is CASSLGTSGANTGELFF. CDR3 DNA: TGTGCCAGCAGTTTGGGGACTAGCGGGGCGAACACCGGGGAGCTGTTTTTT.